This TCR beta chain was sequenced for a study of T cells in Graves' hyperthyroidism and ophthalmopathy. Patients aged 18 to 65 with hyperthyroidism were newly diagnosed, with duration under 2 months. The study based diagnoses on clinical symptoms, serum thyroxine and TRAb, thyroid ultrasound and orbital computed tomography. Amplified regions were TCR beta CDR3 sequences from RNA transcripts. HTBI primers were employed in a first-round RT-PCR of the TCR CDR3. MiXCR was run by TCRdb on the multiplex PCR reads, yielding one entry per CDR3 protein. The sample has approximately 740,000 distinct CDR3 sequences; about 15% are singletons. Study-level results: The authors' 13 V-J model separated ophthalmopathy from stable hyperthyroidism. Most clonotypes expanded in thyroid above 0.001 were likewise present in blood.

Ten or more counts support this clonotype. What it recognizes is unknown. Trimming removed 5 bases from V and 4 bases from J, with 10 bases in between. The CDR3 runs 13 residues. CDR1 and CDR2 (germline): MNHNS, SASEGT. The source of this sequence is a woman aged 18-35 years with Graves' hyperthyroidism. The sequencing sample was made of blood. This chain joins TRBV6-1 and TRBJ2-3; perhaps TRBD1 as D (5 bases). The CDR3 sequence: CASSLRVSDTQYF. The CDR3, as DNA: TGTGCCAGCAGTCTCAGGGTGTCAGATACGCAGTATTTT.